The rows below give T cell receptor beta chains drawn from one sample of a study of cytomegalovirus exposure and HLA in healthy donors. Using immunoSEQ multiplex PCR, the repertoire was profiled, and TCRdb retains in-frame clones only, with some absent. The table lists 150,000 or so clones, about three quarters of them singletons. Sequencing was performed on PBMCs. Every receptor here comes from a man aged 40-49 years in good health and CMV-seropositive. Both conserved end residues are part of each CDR3. A D gene is named only where the DNA matches it firmly. Where a row states a size, it is once, few, many or the class of an expanded clone; other rows omit it.

j_call | clone_size | d_call | v_call | cdr3_aa | cdr3_nt
TRBJ2-5 | - | - | TRBV30 | CAREGGTSQYF | TGTGCGCGCGAGGGCGGGACCTCCCAGTACTTC
TRBJ2-7 | - | - | TRBV7-6 | CASSPSGGVQYF | TGTGCCAGCAGCCCCAGCGGAGGAGTCCAGTACTTC
TRBJ1-3 | - | - | TRBV6-5 | CASSYQYGTHGNTIYF | TGTGCCAGCAGTTACCAGTACGGGACACACGGAAACACCATATATTTT
TRBJ2-3 | - | - | TRBV25-1 | CASSESLRSTDTQYF | TGTGCCAGCAGTGAATCCCTACGAAGCACAGATACGCAGTATTTT
TRBJ1-1 | - | TRBD1 | TRBV18 | CASSPSTGADTEAFF | TGTGCCAGCTCACCGTCGACAGGGGCGGACACTGAAGCTTTCTTT
TRBJ2-7 | - | TRBD1 | TRBV10-2 | CASRTGGRAYEQYF | TGCGCCAGCAGGACAGGGGGCAGGGCCTACGAGCAGTACTTC
TRBJ1-1 | - | - | TRBV5-1 | CASSPLASPNTEAFF | TGCGCCAGCAGCCCCCTGGCTAGCCCGAACACTGAAGCTTTCTTT
TRBJ1-3 | - | - | TRBV11-2 | CASSYSSFSGNTIYF | TGTGCCAGCAGCTACAGTTCCTTCTCTGGAAACACCATATATTTT
TRBJ2-4 | - | TRBD2 | TRBV6-5 | CASSDTSELIQYF | TGTGCCAGCAGTGACACTAGCGAATTGATTCAGTACTTC
TRBJ2-6 | - | TRBD1 | TRBV13 | CASSTPQAGTGIRSGANVLTF | TGTGCCAGCAGCACCCCTCAAGCCGGGACAGGGATTCGATCTGGGGCCAACGTCCTGACTTTC
TRBJ1-1 | - | - | TRBV28 | CASRWSVRGTEAFF | TGTGCCAGCAGATGGTCGGTACGAGGAACTGAAGCTTTCTTT
TRBJ2-3 | few | TRBD2 | TRBV6-4 | CASSEAGGEGDTQYF | TGTGCCAGCAGTGAAGCGGGAGGGGAGGGGGATACGCAGTATTTT
TRBJ1-1 | - | - | TRBV28 | CASWGGYSNTEAFF | TGTGCCAGTTGGGGGGGGTATTCGAACACTGAAGCTTTCTTT
TRBJ1-1 | - | - | TRBV5-4 | CASSLGMEVWGEVNTEAFF | TGTGCCAGCAGCTTGGGTATGGAGGTATGGGGGGAAGTGAATACTGAAGCTTTCTTT
TRBJ1-2 | - | TRBD1 | TRBV12-5 | CASGLVIRDRGNLGYTF | TGTGCTAGTGGTTTGGTAATCCGGGACAGGGGTAATCTTGGCTACACCTTC
TRBJ2-3 | - | TRBD2 | TRBV4-1 | CASSQALAGYTDTQYF | TGCGCCAGCAGCCAGGCACTAGCGGGATACACAGATACGCAGTATTTT
TRBJ2-1 | - | - | TRBV5-5 | CASSLARNEQFF | TGTGCCAGCAGCTTGGCCCGGAATGAGCAGTTCTTC
TRBJ2-7 | - | - | TRBV27 | CASSRLSGAAYEQYF | TGTGCCAGCAGTCGTCTCTCGGGAGCGGCCTACGAGCAGTACTTC
TRBJ2-7 | - | - | TRBV6-6 | CASSYSRGYYEQYF | TGTGCCAGCAGTTACTCCAGGGGATACTACGAGCAGTACTTC
TRBJ2-5 | few | - | TRBV6-1 | CASSRLEQETQYF | TGTGCCAGCAGTAGACTCGAGCAAGAGACCCAGTACTTC
TRBJ2-5 | - | TRBD2 | TRBV7-2 | CASSLGGGSQETQYF | TGTGCCAGCAGCTTAGGGGGCGGGAGCCAAGAGACCCAGTACTTC
TRBJ2-7 | - | - | TRBV11-3 | CASSGQRIGEQYF | TGTGCCAGCAGCGGACAGAGGATTGGCGAGCAGTACTTC
TRBJ2-4 | - | TRBD1 | TRBV10-3 | CAISGTGDATAKNSQYF | TGTGCCATCAGTGGGACAGGGGACGCGACAGCCAAAAACAGTCAGTACTTC
TRBJ2-2 | - | TRBD1 | TRBV19 | CASRSTQTGQLFSTGELFF | TGTGCCAGTAGATCAACCCAGACGGGACAGCTGTTTAGCACCGGGGAGCTGTTTTTT
TRBJ2-1 | - | TRBD2 | TRBV5-4 | CASSLEPGGNNEQFF | TGTGCCAGCAGCTTGGAACCGGGAGGAAACAATGAGCAGTTCTTC
TRBJ2-5 | - | TRBD2 | TRBV5-1 | CASSQLGTRMISETQYF | TGCGCCAGCAGCCAACTAGGGACTAGAATGATCTCAGAGACCCAGTACTTC
TRBJ2-1 | - | TRBD1 | TRBV11-2 | CASSLRQGAGNEQFF | TGTGCCAGCAGCTTAAGACAGGGGGCTGGGAATGAGCAGTTCTTC
TRBJ2-1 | - | - | TRBV9 | CASSVVSAANYNEQFF | TGTGCCAGCAGCGTAGTATCAGCGGCTAACTACAATGAGCAGTTCTTC
TRBJ2-5 | few | - | TRBV14 | CASSHLGRIPETQYF | TGTGCCAGCAGCCATTTGGGGAGAATCCCAGAGACCCAGTACTTC
TRBJ1-1 | - | - | TRBV4-1 | CASSQGVTSAAFF | TGCGCCAGCAGCCAAGGAGTCACGAGCGCAGCTTTCTTT
TRBJ2-7 | - | TRBD1 | TRBV4-1 | CASSQGWGQGPYEQYF | TGCGCCAGCAGCCAAGGTTGGGGACAGGGACCCTACGAGCAGTACTTC
TRBJ2-5 | - | - | TRBV7-3 | CASSFRSGAQETQYF | TGTGCCAGCAGCTTCCGGTCGGGAGCACAAGAGACCCAGTACTTC
TRBJ2-3 | - | TRBD2 | TRBV7-2 | CASSPRLAGPSTDTQYF | TGTGCCAGCAGCCCCCGACTAGCGGGACCTAGCACAGATACGCAGTATTTT
TRBJ2-1 | - | - | TRBV5-5 | CASSSGSQAYNEQFF | TGTGCCAGCAGCTCCGGCTCTCAGGCGTACAATGAGCAGTTCTTC
TRBJ2-1 | - | - | TRBV7-6 | CASSLVGVAGYNEQFF | TGTGCCAGCAGCTTAGTCGGGGTAGCTGGTTACAATGAGCAGTTCTTC
TRBJ2-7 | - | - | TRBV14 | CASRGGASYEQYF | TGTGCCAGCAGAGGGGGTGCCTCCTACGAGCAGTACTTC
TRBJ2-3 | - | - | TRBV2 | CASSLLWEDTQYF | TGTGCCAGCAGTCTGTTGTGGGAGGATACGCAGTATTTT
TRBJ1-2 | - | TRBD1 | TRBV28 | CASSRDRGRGGYTF | TGTGCCAGCAGTAGGGACAGGGGGCGCGGTGGCTACACCTTC
TRBJ1-1 | - | - | TRBV5-1 | CASSLAVEDKAFF | TGCGCCAGCAGCTTGGCAGTCGAGGACAAAGCTTTCTTT
TRBJ2-5 | once | - | TRBV5-4 | CASSLDPQEAQYF | TGTGCCAGCAGCTTGGACCCGCAAGAGGCCCAGTACTTC
TRBJ2-5 | - | - | TRBV6-1 | CASSDPGGLETQYF | TGTGCCAGCAGTGATCCCGGGGGGCTAGAGACCCAGTACTTC
TRBJ2-7 | - | - | TRBV1 | CTAGGGTYEQYF | TGCACCGCTGGGGGCGGAACCTACGAGCAGTACTTC
TRBJ1-4 | once | - | TRBV19 | CASSMGGASNEKLFF | TGTGCCAGTAGTATGGGGGGGGCTTCTAATGAAAAACTGTTTTTT
TRBJ2-7 | - | - | TRBV28 | CASSPPAGNYYEQYF | TGTGCCAGCAGTCCCCCTGCCGGGAACTACTACGAGCAGTACTTC
TRBJ2-1 | - | - | TRBV10-1 | CASSESLGLVTHEQFF | TGCGCCAGCAGTGAGTCGTTGGGACTGGTGACCCATGAGCAGTTCTTC
TRBJ1-2 | - | TRBD1 | TRBV4-1 | CASSLTGGGYTF | TGCGCCAGCAGCCTTACAGGGGGGGGCTACACCTTC